This T cell receptor (beta chain) comes out of a study of cytomegalovirus exposure and HLA in healthy donors. Whole-study findings and limits: Many donors carried some public TCRs, although rarity characterized most TCR sequences. In a later analysis, DRB1 alleles had the most associated TCRs; HLA-C alleles the fewest.

Germline V gene data show CDR1 as SSHAT and CDR2 as FNYEAQ (reference sequence). This CDR3 contains 15 residues. V lost 5 bases, J lost 2 bases, and 5 bases stayed unmatched. Vbeta (60) and Jbeta (13) primers were used in the PCR. Profiling relied on immunoSEQ multiplex PCR, and the TCRdb table lists in-frame clones only, not all of them. The sample's table shows roughly 75,000 clones. On this clone: As yet, its antigen is unknown.

This sequence originates from a boy younger than 18 in good health and CMV-seronegative. Sequencing was carried out using PBMCs. The chain is built from TRBV7-7 and TRBJ2-7, with 11 nucleotides matching TRBD2. CDR3 protein: CASSPGTSGPYEQYF. As DNA, the CDR3 is TGTGCCAGCAGCCCAGGGACTAGCGGACCCTACGAGCAGTACTTC.